One and the same sample provided the 28 T cell receptor beta chains below, sequenced in a study of long-term antiretroviral therapy in people with HIV. immunoSEQ v3.0 was run at survey level. Data came from immunoSEQ multiplex PCR; TCRdb stores just in-frame clones and leaves some out. Of under 35,000 clones in the sample, 70% to 90% were seen once. Source: unsorted PBMCs, taken 1.1 years after starting antiretroviral therapy. Receptors were obtained from a man aged 18 to 35 with HIV.

The V and J genes are TRBV5-4 and TRBJ2-3; maybe TRBD2 (6 bases). Trimming removed 5 bases from V and 0 bases from J, with 13 bases in between. The CDR3 is 15 residues long. Per germline, CDR1 SGHNT and CDR2 YYREEE (reference sequence). Here the CDR3 reads CASSPGGISTDTQYF. The CDR3 coding sequence is TGTGCCAGCAGTCCCGGCGGGATTAGCACAGATACGCAGTATTTT.

The CDR3 sequence: CATSRDSNRVSGYTF. CDR3 nucleotides: TGTGCCACCAGCAGAGATAGCAACCGAGTATCCGGCTACACCTTC. The V gene is TRBV15, the J gene TRBJ1-2; no reliable D call. Per the germline V gene, CDR1 is LNHNV and CDR2 is YYDKDF (reference sequence). The V end was cut by 0 bases, the J end by 8 bases, with 16 bases between. The CDR3 sequence is 15 residues long.

This chain links TRBV28 with TRBJ1-3; 7 nucleotides align to TRBD1. The ends lost 8 bases at V and 5 bases at J; junction bases unmatched: 9. Germline-derived CDR1 and CDR2 are MDHEN and SYDVKM. CDR3 length: 14 amino acids. CDR3 coding DNA: TGTGCCAGCTATCGACTGACAGGGAGAAACACCATATATTTT. Its translation is CASYRLTGRNTIYF.

This clone was recorded a few times. The rearrangement joins TRBV28 to TRBJ1-2, with 7 bases that match TRBD1. Trimming at V came to 6 bases and at J to 4 bases, leaving 11 bases not matched to a gene. Germline CDR1 is MDHEN and CDR2 is SYDVKM. This CDR3 has 15 residues. CDR3 sequence: CASRWGDSPLYGYTF. The CDR3 DNA follows: TGTGCCAGCAGATGGGGGGACAGCCCTCTCTATGGCTACACCTTC.

This chain links TRBV5-5 with TRBJ2-2, with a possible D match to TRBD2 (5 bases). This CDR3 region has 15 residues. The V gene lost 4 bases and the J gene lost 4 bases, with 14 bases spanning the gap. The germline gives CDR1 SGHKS, CDR2 YYEKEE (reference sequence). The CDR3, as DNA: TGTGCCAGCAGCCGAGATCGAGGGAGCACCGGGGAGCTGTTTTTT. This encodes CASSRDRGSTGELFF.

V usage is TRBV27 and J usage is TRBJ2-5; TRBD1 or TRBD2 may be the D gene (5 bases each). Germline CDR1 MNHEY, CDR2 SMNVEV (reference sequence). CDR3 length: 15 residues. With 4 bases removed from V and 2 bases from J, the gap between germline ends came to 14 bases. The CDR3 DNA reads TGTGCCAGCAGTTCGCACCGGGACGCACAAGAGACCCAGTACTTC. Residues: CASSSHRDAQETQYF.

This chain uses TRBV15 with TRBJ2-3; possibly TRBD2 for D (6 bases). The CDR3 is 16 amino acids. With 5 bases removed from V and 5 bases from J, the gap between germline ends came to 20 bases. The germline CDR1 and CDR2 sequences are LNHNV and YYDKDF (reference sequence). CDR3 amino acids: CATSGRPGEAKDTQYF. The CDR3 DNA follows: TGTGCCACCAGCGGCCGACCGGGAGAGGCTAAAGATACGCAGTATTTT. The variable domain in full, with the rest retrieved from reference TRBV15 and TRBJ2-3, is DAMVIQNPRYQVTQFGKPVTLSCSQTLNHNVMYWYQQKSSQAPKLLFHYYDKDFNNEADTPDNFQSRRPNTSFCFLDIRSPGLGDTAMYLCATSGRPGEAKDTQYFGPGTRLTVL.

This chain links TRBV6-5 with TRBJ2-2; TRBD1 aligns across 11 bases. The trim removed 5 bases at V and 6 bases at J, leaving 5 bases unmatched. This CDR3 comprises 15 residues. Germline loops: CDR1 MNHEY, CDR2 SVGAGI. The CDR3 sequence is CASSTGQGVSGELFF. The CDR3 coding sequence is TGTGCCAGCAGTACGGGACAGGGGGTCTCCGGGGAGCTGTTTTTT.

The chain has TRBV9 and TRBJ1-4; 7 bases are a match to TRBD1. The V segment lost 2 bases and the J segment 7 bases; nucleotides outside the gene matches: 8. The CDR3 is made up of 15 amino acids. Germline CDR1 SGDLS, CDR2 YYNGEE. CDR3: CASSVFGTAGEKLFF. CDR3 bases: TGTGCCAGCAGCGTTTTCGGGACAGCTGGTGAAAAACTGTTTTTT.

The chain has TRBV5-5 and TRBJ2-3; tentatively, D is TRBD1 (6 bases). Germline V gene sequence: CDR1 SGHKS, CDR2 YYEKEE (reference sequence). This CDR3 contains 18 residues. Trimming cost V 5 bases and J 4 bases, with 26 bases left between them. CDR3 residues: CASSRTVSSPYTADTQYF. The CDR3 nucleotides are TGTGCCAGCAGTCGGACAGTCAGCTCCCCATACACGGCAGATACGCAGTATTTT.

CDR3 loop: CASSSSRGDRNTEAFF. CDR3 coding DNA: TGTGCCAGCAGCTCCTCGAGAGGTGATAGGAACACTGAAGCTTTCTTT. The rearrangement uses TRBV7-9 and TRBJ1-1; no definite D call. The CDR3 totals 16 residues. Trimming removed 4 bases from V and 1 base from J, with 16 bases in between. Germline V CDR1 and CDR2: SEHNR, FQNEAQ (reference sequence).

The chain uses TRBV9 and TRBJ2-1, with TRBD2 matching over 10 bases. The CDR3 totals 16 residues. Losses at the gene ends were 3 bases for V and 4 bases for J; bases not matched to a gene: 7. Germline assignment: CDR1 SGDLS and CDR2 YYNGEE. The CDR3 DNA reads TGTGCCAGCAGCGCCAGCGGGAGGGCGCGTTACAATGAGCAGTTCTTC. Protein: CASSASGRARYNEQFF.

This clone has a handful of counts. The chain has TRBV10-3 and TRBJ1-2, with a weak D call TRBD1 (5 bases). The CDR3 is 12 residues long. Looked up from germline, CDR1 is ENHRY and CDR2 is SYGVKD. V was pared by 8 bases and J by 2 bases, with 9 bases between. CDR3 amino acids: CAIAAGNYGYTF. The CDR3 DNA reads as TGTGCCATCGCCGCAGGGAACTATGGCTACACCTTC.

The chain employs TRBV7-2 and TRBJ1-2, with D uncertain. Trimming cost V 2 bases and J 1 base, with 14 bases left between them. CDR1 is SGHTA and CDR2 is FQGNSA in the germline V gene. This CDR3 comprises 16 residues. In nucleotides, the CDR3 is TGTGCCAGCAGCTTAAGTCTGGGGAACAGTAACTATGGCTACACCTTC. Its protein product is CASSLSLGNSNYGYTF.

The chain employs TRBV9 and TRBJ2-7; the match to TRBD2 covers 13 bases. The CDR3 sequence is 15 residues long. Losses at the gene ends were 4 bases for V and 5 bases for J; bases not matched to a gene: 6. Germline CDR1 and CDR2: SGDLS and YYNGEE. DNA of the CDR3: TGTGCCAGCAGCACTAGCGGGGGGGCTCCCCACGAGCAGTACTTC. Protein product: CASSTSGGAPHEQYF.

This sequence joins TRBV4-2 and TRBJ1-2; D is ambiguous. Germline V gene sequence: CDR1 LGHNA, CDR2 YNFKEQ. V lost 1 base and J lost 4, with 10 bases in between. There are 14 residues in the CDR3. Here the CDR3 DNA reads TGTGCCAGCAGCCAAGTCTTCGGTAGCTATGGCTACACCTTC. Amino acids: CASSQVFGSYGYTF.

The chain carries TRBV28 and TRBJ2-7; possibly TRBD2 for D (5 bases). CDR3 length equals 13 residues. Germline CDR1 reads MDHEN; CDR2 reads SYDVKM. Trimming removed 6 bases from V and 4 bases from J, with 13 bases in between. CDR3 DNA: TGTGCCAGCAGATTACGAGGACTTTACGAGCAGTACTTC. Translated: CASRLRGLYEQYF.

This chain links TRBV30 with TRBJ2-2, with D possibly TRBD1 on 5 matching bases. The germline CDR1 and CDR2 sequences are GTSNPN and SVGIG (reference sequence). This CDR3 contains 13 residues. V was pared by 3 bases and J by 6 bases, with 11 bases between. CDR3 loop: CAWRIDRSGELFF. The CDR3 bases are TGTGCCTGGAGGATCGACAGATCCGGGGAGCTGTTTTTT.

The rearrangement links TRBV5-4 to TRBJ2-3, with TRBD1 as a possible D gene (6 bases). This CDR3 contains 16 residues. Trimming took 0 bases from V and 4 from J, leaving 15 bases between them. The germline gives CDR1 SGHNT, CDR2 YYREEE (reference sequence). Here the CDR3 reads CASSLGGRGRADTQYF. The CDR3 nucleotides read TGTGCCAGCAGCTTGGGGGGCAGGGGACGAGCAGATACGCAGTATTTT.

The chain carries TRBV6-1 and TRBJ2-7; 7 nucleotides align to TRBD1. The germline CDR1 and CDR2 sequences are MNHNS and SASEGT. J gave up 9 bases and V 5 bases, and 13 bases lay outside the gene matches. The CDR3 has 14 residues. The CDR3 DNA sequence: TGTGCCAGCAGTCCCGGGACAGACTCCCCCGTGCAGTACTTC. Amino acid sequence: CASSPGTDSPVQYF.

DNA of the CDR3: TGCGCCAGCAGCCAGGCTCCCGTTGCAACTAATGAAAAACTGTTTTTT. Protein sequence: CASSQAPVATNEKLFF. This rearrangement joins TRBV4-3 to TRBJ1-4; D gene ambiguous. Germline CDR1 is LGHNA and CDR2 is YSLEER. Trimming stripped 3 bases from V and 0 bases from J, with 11 bases between. The CDR3 spans 16 residues.

CDR3 residues: CASSLVAGGTHNEQFF. The CDR3, as DNA: TGTGCCAGCAGCTTGGTAGCGGGGGGGACACACAATGAGCAGTTCTTC. V gene TRBV7-9 combines with J gene TRBJ2-1; 11 nucleotides line up with TRBD2. V was pared by 3 bases and J by 5 bases, with 6 bases of the junction left unmatched. Germline lookup yields CDR1 SEHNR and CDR2 FQNEAQ (reference sequence). There are 16 residues in the CDR3.

The rearrangement joins TRBV5-5 to TRBJ2-5; perhaps TRBD2 as D (5 bases). Germline V gene lookup returns CDR1 SGHKS and CDR2 YYEKEE (reference sequence). The germline V and J ends were trimmed by 3 bases and 1 base, with 25 bases remaining between them. This CDR3 has 19 residues. The CDR3 here is CASSYQKPRAHGVQETQYF. The CDR3 DNA reads TGTGCCAGCAGCTACCAAAAACCACGGGCCCACGGGGTCCAAGAGACCCAGTACTTC. Together with reference TRBV5-5 and TRBJ2-5, the CDR3 gives the full variable domain: DAGVTQSPTHLIKTRGQQVTLRCSPISGHKSVSWYQQVLGQGPQFIFQYYEKEERGRGNFPDRFSARQFPNYSSELNVNALLLGDSALYLCASSYQKPRAHGVQETQYFGPGTRLLVL.

This CDR3 is CAISGSESGRGYGYTF. CDR3 in DNA: TGTGCCATCAGTGGATCGGAGAGCGGGCGAGGATATGGCTACACCTTC. The chain combines TRBV10-3 with TRBJ1-2, with unresolved D. Between the trimmed V and J ends, which lost 4 bases and 5 bases, there was a span of 20 bases. This CDR3 contains 16 residues. In germline, CDR1 is ENHRY, CDR2 SYGVKD.

The J gene is TRBJ1-1, the V gene TRBV4-3; 10 positions agree with TRBD1. The V gene's germline CDR1 is LGHNA and CDR2 YSLEER. V gave up 1 base and J gave up 8 bases; unmatched junction bases: 10. The CDR3 totals 16 residues. The CDR3 nucleotides are TGCGCCAGCAGCCAAGGGGGAGTTGGGACAGGGGACGAAGCTTTCTTT. Residues: CASSQGGVGTGDEAFF.

This rearrangement joins TRBV4-3 to TRBJ1-5, with unresolved D. V lost 0 bases and J lost 2, with 8 bases in between. The CDR3 has 15 amino acids. CDR1 and CDR2 from the germline V gene are LGHNA and YSLEER. The CDR3 sequence: CASSQDPTGNQPQHF. As DNA, the CDR3 is TGCGCCAGCAGCCAAGATCCCACAGGCAATCAGCCCCAGCATTTT.

This rearrangement joins TRBV5-6 to TRBJ2-1, with a tentative D call TRBD1 (5 bases). CDR3 length equals 18 residues. Trimming stripped 1 base from V and 1 base from J, with 18 bases between. The V gene's germline CDR1 is SGHDT and CDR2 YYEEEE. Written as DNA, the CDR3 is TGTGCCAGCAGCTTGTTATGGGGCGGAGCCCCGTCCTACAATGAGCAGTTCTTC. The encoded protein is CASSLLWGGAPSYNEQFF.

This clone was recorded a few times. The V gene is TRBV7-2, the J gene TRBJ1-2; 9 positions match TRBD1. V was pared by 5 bases and J by 3 bases, with 7 bases of the junction left unmatched. There are 15 residues in the CDR3. In germline, CDR1 is SGHTA, CDR2 FQGNSA. DNA for the CDR3: TGTGCCAGCAGCCCTGGGGACAGGGTAGACTATGGCTACACCTTC. This encodes CASSPGDRVDYGYTF.